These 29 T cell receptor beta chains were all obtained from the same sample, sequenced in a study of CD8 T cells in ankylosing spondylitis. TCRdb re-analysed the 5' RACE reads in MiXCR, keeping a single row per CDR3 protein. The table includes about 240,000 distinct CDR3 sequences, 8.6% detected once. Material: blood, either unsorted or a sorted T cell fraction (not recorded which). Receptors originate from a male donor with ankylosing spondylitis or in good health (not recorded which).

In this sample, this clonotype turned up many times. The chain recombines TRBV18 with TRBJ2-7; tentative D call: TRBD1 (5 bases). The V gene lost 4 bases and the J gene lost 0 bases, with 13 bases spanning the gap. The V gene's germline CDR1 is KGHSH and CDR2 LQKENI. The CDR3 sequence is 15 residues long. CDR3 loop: CASSQMGRSSYEQYF. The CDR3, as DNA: TGTGCCAGCTCACAAATGGGGCGTAGCTCCTACGAGCAGTACTTC.

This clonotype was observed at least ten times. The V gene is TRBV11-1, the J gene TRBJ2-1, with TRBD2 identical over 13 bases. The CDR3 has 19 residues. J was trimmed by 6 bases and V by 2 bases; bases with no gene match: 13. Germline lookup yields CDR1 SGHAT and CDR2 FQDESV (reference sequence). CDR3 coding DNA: TGTGCCAGCAGCTTACCCGGGACTAGCGGGAAAAGGTCAGGCAATGAGCAGTTCTTC. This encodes CASSLPGTSGKRSGNEQFF.

Here the CDR3 reads CASSYSTDGLYSGNTIYF. CDR3 coding DNA: TGTGCCAGCAGTTACTCGACGGACGGGCTGTACTCTGGAAACACCATATATTTT. This chain links TRBV6-2 or TRBV6-3 with TRBJ1-3; D not certain. V lost 0 bases, J lost 0 bases, and 15 bases lay in between. Germline V gene lookup returns CDR1 MNHEY and CDR2 SVGEGT. The CDR3 is made up of 18 amino acids.

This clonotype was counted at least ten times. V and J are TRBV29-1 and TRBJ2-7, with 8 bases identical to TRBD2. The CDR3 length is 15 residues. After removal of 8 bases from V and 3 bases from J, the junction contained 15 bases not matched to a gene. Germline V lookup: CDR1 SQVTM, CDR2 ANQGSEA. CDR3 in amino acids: CSPPGPGRAIYEQYF. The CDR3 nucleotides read TGCAGCCCACCCGGGCCCGGGAGGGCCATCTACGAGCAGTACTTC.

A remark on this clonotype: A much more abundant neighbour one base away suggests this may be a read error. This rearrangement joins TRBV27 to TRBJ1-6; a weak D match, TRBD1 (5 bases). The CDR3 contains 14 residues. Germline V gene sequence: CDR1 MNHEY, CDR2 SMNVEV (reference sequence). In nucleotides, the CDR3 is TGTGCCAGCAGTTCGGGACGGTATAATTCACCCCTCCCCTTT. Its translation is CASSSGRYNSPLPF.

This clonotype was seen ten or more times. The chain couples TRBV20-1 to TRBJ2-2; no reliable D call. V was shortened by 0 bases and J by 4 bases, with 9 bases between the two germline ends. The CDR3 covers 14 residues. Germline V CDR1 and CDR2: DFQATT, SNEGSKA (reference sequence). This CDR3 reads CSARDAIGTGELFF. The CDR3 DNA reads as TGCAGTGCTAGAGATGCCATTGGCACCGGGGAGCTGTTTTTT.

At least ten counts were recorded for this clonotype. The DNA for the CDR3 is TGCAGTGCAACAGGGAGCACTGAAGCTTTCTTT. The encoded protein is CSATGSTEAFF. The V gene is TRBV20-1, the J gene TRBJ1-1, with TRBD1 as a possible D gene (6 bases). Germline V gene lookup returns CDR1 DFQATT and CDR2 SNEGSKA (reference sequence). V lost 6 bases and J lost 4, with 9 bases in between. The CDR3 has 11 amino acids.

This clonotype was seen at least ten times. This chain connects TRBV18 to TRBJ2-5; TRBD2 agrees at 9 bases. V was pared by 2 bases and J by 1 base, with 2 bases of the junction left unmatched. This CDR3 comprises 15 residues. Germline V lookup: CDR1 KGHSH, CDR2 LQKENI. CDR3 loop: CASSPSTSGQETQYF. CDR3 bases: TGTGCCAGCTCACCATCGACTAGCGGCCAAGAGACCCAGTACTTC.

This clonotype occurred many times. The CDR3 DNA sequence: TGTGCCAGCAGTTTTCCCCCTTCGACAGGACTCACAGATACGCAGTATTTT. Translation gives CASSFPPSTGLTDTQYF. V gene TRBV12-3 or TRBV12-4 combines with J gene TRBJ2-3; possibly TRBD1 for D (6 bases). Trimming stripped 3 bases from V and 2 bases from J, with 18 bases between. This CDR3 has 17 residues.

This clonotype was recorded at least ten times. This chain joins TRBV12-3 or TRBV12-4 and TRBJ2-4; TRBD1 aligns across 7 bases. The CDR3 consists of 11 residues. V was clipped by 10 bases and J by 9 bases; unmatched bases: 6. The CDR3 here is CATTTGAIQYF. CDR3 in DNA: TGTGCCACCACCACAGGGGCCATTCAGTACTTC.

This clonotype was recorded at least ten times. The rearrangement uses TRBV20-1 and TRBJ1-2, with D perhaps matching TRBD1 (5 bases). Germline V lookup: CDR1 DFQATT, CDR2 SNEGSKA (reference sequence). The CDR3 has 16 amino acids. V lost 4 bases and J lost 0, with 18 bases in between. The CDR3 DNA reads TGCAGTGCTACCACGACAGACCTAGCCTCTAACTATGGCTACACCTTC. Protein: CSATTTDLASNYGYTF.

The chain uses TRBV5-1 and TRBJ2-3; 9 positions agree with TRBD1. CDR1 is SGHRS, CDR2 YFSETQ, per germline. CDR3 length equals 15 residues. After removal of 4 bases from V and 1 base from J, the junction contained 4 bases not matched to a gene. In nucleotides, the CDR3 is TGCGCCAGCAGCACGGGACAGGGTGGCACAGATACGCAGTATTTT. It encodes CASSTGQGGTDTQYF. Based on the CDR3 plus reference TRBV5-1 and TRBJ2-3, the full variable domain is KAGVTQTPRYLIKTRGQQVTLSCSPISGHRSVSWYQQTPGQGLQFLFEYFSETQRNKGNFPGRFSGRQFSNSRSEMNVSTLELGDSALYLCASSTGQGGTDTQYFGPGTRLTVL.

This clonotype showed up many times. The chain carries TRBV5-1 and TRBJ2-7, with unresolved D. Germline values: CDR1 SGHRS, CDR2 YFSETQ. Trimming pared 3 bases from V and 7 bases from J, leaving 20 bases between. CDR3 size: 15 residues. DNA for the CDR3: TGCGCCAGCAGCTCCCCGCATTCGGGCAGTCAGGAGCAGTACTTC. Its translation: CASSSPHSGSQEQYF.

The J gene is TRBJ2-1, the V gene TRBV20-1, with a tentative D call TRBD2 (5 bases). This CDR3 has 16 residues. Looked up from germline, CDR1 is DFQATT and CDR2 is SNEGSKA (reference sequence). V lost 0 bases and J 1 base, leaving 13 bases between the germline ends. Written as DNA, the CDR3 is TGCAGTGCTAGAGATCCCCAGAGCGGTTCCTACAATGAGCAGTTCTTC. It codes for CSARDPQSGSYNEQFF.

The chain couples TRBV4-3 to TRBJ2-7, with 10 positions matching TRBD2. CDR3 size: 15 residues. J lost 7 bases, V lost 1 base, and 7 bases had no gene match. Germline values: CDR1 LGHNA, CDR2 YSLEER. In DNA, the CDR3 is TGCGCCAGCAGCCAAGGGCTAGCGGGAGATGAGGAGCAGTACTTC. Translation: CASSQGLAGDEEQYF.

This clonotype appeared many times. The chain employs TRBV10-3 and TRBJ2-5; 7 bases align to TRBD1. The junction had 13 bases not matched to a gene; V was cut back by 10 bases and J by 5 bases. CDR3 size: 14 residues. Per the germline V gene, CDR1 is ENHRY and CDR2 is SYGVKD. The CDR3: CATRKGAGVETQYF. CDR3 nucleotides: TGTGCCACCAGGAAGGGGGCCGGGGTGGAGACCCAGTACTTC.

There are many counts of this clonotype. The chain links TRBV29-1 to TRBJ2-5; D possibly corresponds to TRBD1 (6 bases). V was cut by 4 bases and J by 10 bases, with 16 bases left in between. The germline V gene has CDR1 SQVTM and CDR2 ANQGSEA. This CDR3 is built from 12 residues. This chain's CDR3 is CSVVRGRRNQYF. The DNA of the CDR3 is TGCAGCGTTGTCAGGGGAAGGAGAAACCAGTACTTC.

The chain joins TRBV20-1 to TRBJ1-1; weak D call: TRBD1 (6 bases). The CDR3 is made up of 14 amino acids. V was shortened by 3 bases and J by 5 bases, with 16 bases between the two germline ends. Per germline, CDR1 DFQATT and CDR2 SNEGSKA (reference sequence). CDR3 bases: TGCAGTGCTAGGGTTCGGGGGCGTCGGACTGAAGCTTTCTTT. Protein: CSARVRGRRTEAFF.

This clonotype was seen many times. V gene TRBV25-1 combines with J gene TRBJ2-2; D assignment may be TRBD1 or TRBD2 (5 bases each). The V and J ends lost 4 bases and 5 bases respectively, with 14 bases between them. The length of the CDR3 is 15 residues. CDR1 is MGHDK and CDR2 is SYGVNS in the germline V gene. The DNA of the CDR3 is TGTGCCAGCAGTGTACCGGGGCCAGGGACCGGGGAGCTGTTTTTT. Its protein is CASSVPGPGTGELFF.

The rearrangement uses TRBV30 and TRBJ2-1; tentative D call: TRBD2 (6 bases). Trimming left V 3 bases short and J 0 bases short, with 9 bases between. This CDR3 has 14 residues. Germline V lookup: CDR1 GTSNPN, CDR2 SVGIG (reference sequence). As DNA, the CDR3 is TGTGCCTGGAGGGGACTCAGCTCCTACAATGAGCAGTTCTTC. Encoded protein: CAWRGLSSYNEQFF.

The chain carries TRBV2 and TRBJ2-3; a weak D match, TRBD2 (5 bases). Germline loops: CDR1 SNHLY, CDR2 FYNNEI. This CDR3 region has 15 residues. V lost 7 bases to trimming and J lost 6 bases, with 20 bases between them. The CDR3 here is CASNSAALSGDTQYF. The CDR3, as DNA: TGTGCCAGCAATTCGGCAGCCTTGTCGGGGGATACGCAGTATTTT.

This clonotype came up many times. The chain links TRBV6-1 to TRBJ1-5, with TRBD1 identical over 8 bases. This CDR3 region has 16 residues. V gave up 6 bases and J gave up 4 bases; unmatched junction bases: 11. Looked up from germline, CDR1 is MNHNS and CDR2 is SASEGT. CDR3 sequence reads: CASSLGQDPGNQPQHF. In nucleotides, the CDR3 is TGTGCCAGCAGCCTGGGACAGGACCCCGGGAATCAGCCCCAGCATTTT.

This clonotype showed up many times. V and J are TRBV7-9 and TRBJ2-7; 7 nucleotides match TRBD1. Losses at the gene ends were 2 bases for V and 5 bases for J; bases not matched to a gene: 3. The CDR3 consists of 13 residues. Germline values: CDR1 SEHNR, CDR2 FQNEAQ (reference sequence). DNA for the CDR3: TGTGCCAGCAGCTTAAGCACAGGGGACGAGCAGTACTTC. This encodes CASSLSTGDEQYF.

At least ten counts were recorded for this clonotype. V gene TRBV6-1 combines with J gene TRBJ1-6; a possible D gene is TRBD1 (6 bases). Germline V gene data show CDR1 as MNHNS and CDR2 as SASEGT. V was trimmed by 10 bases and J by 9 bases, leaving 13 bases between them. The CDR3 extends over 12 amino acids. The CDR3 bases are TGTGCCACCGGGGGCGAGAGTTCACCCCTCCACTTT. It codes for CATGGESSPLHF.

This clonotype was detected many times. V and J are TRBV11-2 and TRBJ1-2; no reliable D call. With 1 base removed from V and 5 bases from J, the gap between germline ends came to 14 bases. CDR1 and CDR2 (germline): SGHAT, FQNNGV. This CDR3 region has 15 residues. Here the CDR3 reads CASSLVAGNSYGYTF. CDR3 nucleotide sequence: TGTGCCAGCAGCTTAGTGGCAGGAAATTCTTATGGCTACACCTTC.

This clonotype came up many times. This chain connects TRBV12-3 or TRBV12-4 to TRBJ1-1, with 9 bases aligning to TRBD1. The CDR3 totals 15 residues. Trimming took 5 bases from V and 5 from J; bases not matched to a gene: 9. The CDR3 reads CASSLQQGAKTEAFF. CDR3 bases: TGTGCCAGCAGTCTCCAACAGGGGGCGAAAACTGAAGCTTTCTTT.

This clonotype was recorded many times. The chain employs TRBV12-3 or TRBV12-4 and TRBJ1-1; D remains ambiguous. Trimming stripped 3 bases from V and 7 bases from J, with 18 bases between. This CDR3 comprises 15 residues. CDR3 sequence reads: CASSLMGGSGDEAFF. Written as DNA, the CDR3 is TGTGCCAGCAGTTTGATGGGAGGGTCCGGGGATGAAGCTTTCTTT.

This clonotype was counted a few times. CDR3 loop: CASSLSRGEGYEQYF. CDR3 nucleotides: TGTGCCAGCAGTTTATCGCGGGGCGAAGGATACGAGCAGTACTTC. The chain couples TRBV27 to TRBJ2-7, with D perhaps TRBD2 (6 bases). The CDR3 is made up of 15 amino acids. Trimming stripped 0 bases from V and 4 bases from J, with 13 bases between. Germline CDR1 and CDR2: MNHEY and SMNVEV (reference sequence).

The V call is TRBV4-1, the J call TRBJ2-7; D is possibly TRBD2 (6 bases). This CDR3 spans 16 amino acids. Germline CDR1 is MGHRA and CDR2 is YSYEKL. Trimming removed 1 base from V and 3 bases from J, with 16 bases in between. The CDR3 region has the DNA TGCGCCAGCAGCCAAGCCCCCGGGACTGAAGTCTACGAGCAGTACTTC. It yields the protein CASSQAPGTEVYEQYF.